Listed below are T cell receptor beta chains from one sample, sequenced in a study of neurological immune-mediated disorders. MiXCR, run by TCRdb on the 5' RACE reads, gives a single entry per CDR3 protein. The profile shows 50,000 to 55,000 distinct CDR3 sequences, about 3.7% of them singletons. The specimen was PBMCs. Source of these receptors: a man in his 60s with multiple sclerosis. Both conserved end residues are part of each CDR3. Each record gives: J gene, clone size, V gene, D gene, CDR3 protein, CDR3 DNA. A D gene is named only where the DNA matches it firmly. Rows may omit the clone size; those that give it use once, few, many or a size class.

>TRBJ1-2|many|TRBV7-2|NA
CASSLTPRGSANYGYTF
TGTGCCAGCAGCTTAACCCCTCGTGGGTCAGCTAACTATGGCTACACCTTC
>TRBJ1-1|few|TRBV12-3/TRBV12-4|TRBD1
CATYSYRGDTEAFF
TGTGCCACCTATTCCTACAGGGGGGACACTGAAGCTTTCTTT
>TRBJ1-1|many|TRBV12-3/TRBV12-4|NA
CASSFWAGNTEAFF
TGTGCCAGCAGTTTCTGGGCTGGGAACACTGAAGCTTTCTTT
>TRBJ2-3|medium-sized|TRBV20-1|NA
CSARTSNTQYF
TGCAGTGCTAGGACCTCAAATACGCAGTATTTT
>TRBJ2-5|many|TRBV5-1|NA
CASSPRQGGGETQYF
TGCGCCAGCAGCCCTCGGCAGGGTGGCGGAGAGACCCAGTACTTC
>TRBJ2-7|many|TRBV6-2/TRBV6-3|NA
CASRPGLAEEQYF
TGTGCCAGCAGACCGGGACTCGCCGAGGAGCAGTACTTC
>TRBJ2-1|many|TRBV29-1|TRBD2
CSADRDYGSYNEQFF
TGCAGCGCCGACCGGGACTACGGCTCCTACAATGAGCAGTTCTTC
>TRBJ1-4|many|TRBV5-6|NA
CASSLRWSEKLFF
TGTGCCAGCAGCTTACGATGGAGTGAAAAACTGTTTTTT
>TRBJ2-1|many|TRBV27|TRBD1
CASAWQGVNEQFF
TGTGCCAGCGCCTGGCAGGGGGTCAATGAGCAGTTCTTC
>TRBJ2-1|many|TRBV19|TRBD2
CASSRTSGGSYNEQFF
TGTGCCAGTAGCCGGACTAGCGGGGGATCCTACAATGAGCAGTTCTTC
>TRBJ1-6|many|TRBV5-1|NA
CASSSQPTGESPLHF
TGCGCCAGCAGCTCACAACCCACAGGTGAATCACCCCTCCACTTT
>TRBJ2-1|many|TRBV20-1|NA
CSAKTALFSYNEQFF
TGCAGTGCCAAGACTGCCCTATTCTCCTACAATGAGCAGTTCTTC
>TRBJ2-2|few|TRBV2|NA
CASRRQVNTGELFF
TGTGCCAGCCGCAGACAGGTGAACACCGGGGAGCTGTTTTTT
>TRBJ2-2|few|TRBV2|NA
CASKGEWTGELFF
TGTGCCTCGAAGGGGGAGTGGACCGGGGAGCTGTTTTTT
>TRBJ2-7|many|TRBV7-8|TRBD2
CASSLIAGGPGEQYF
TGTGCCAGCAGCCTAATAGCGGGAGGGCCGGGGGAGCAGTACTTC
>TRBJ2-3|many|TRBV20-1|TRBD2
CSASMQAYGRGSTDTQYF
TGCAGTGCTAGTATGCAGGCGTATGGGCGGGGGAGCACAGATACGCAGTATTTT
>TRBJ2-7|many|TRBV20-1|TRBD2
CSAMGGGTSGTFSTYEQYF
TGCAGTGCTATGGGGGGTGGGACTAGCGGAACCTTCTCCACCTACGAGCAGTACTTC
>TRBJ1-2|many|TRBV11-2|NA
CASSQEWENYGYTF
TGTGCCAGCAGCCAAGAGTGGGAAAACTATGGCTACACCTTC
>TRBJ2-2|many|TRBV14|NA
CASRRLRDTGELFF
TGTGCCAGCAGGCGCCTCCGAGACACCGGGGAGCTGTTTTTT
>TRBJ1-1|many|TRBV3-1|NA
CASSQGHRDTEAFF
TGTGCCAGCAGCCAAGGCCACAGGGACACTGAAGCTTTCTTT
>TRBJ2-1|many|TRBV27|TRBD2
CASTSFGGTSVYNEQFF
TGTGCCAGCACCTCTTTCGGTGGGACTAGCGTATACAATGAGCAGTTCTTC
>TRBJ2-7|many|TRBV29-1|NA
CSVAAVLGTLSYEQYF
TGCAGCGTTGCGGCAGTCCTGGGGACCCTCTCCTACGAGCAGTACTTC
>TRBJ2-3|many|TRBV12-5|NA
CASSPGNTDTQYF
TGTGCTAGTTCCCCAGGTAACACAGATACGCAGTATTTT
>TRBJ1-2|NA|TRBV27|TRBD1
CATRQGTGGPGYTF
TGTGCCACCCGACAGGGGACAGGGGGCCCTGGCTACACCTTC
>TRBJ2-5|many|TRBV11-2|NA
CASSLGVQETQYF
TGTGCCAGCAGCTTAGGGGTCCAAGAGACCCAGTACTTC
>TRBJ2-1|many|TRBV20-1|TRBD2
CSARGLAGVVAREQFF
TGCAGTGCTAGAGGACTAGCGGGAGTAGTGGCAAGGGAGCAGTTCTTC
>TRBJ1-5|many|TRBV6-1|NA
CASSARQGNQPQHF
TGTGCCAGCAGTGCTCGACAGGGCAATCAGCCCCAGCATTTT
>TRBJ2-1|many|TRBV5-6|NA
CASSSYSNEQFF
TGTGCCAGCTCTAGCTATAGCAATGAGCAGTTCTTC
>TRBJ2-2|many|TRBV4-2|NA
CASRGVGAGELFF
TGTGCCAGCAGGGGGGTCGGGGCCGGGGAGCTGTTTTTT
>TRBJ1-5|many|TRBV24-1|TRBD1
CATSDPGQGNQPQHF
TGTGCCACCAGTGACCCGGGACAGGGCAATCAGCCCCAGCATTTT
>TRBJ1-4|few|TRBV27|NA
CASSLGGTTNEKLFF
TGTGCCAGCAGTTTGGGCGGAACAACTAATGAAAAACTGTTTTTT
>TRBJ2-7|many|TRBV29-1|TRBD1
CSAQGRDRGFEQYF
TGCAGCGCCCAGGGTAGGGACAGGGGTTTTGAGCAGTACTTC
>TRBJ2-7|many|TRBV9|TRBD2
CASSVAPGGTIYEQYF
TGTGCCAGCAGCGTGGCGCCGGGGGGGACAATTTACGAGCAGTACTTC
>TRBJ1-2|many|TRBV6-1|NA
CASSEVSFYGYTF
TGTGCCAGCAGTGAAGTAAGCTTCTATGGCTACACCTTC
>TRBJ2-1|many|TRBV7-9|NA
CASSLDSAEEQFF
TGTGCCAGCAGCTTGGACTCCGCGGAAGAGCAGTTCTTC
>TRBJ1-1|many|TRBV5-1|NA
CASSLGIMNTEAFF
TGCGCCAGCAGCTTGGGGATCATGAACACTGAAGCTTTCTTT
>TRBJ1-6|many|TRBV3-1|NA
CASSHDDSSPLHF
TGTGCCAGCAGCCACGACGATAGTTCACCCCTCCACTTT
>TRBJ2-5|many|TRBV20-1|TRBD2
CSAMAPGGGETQYF
TGCAGTGCTATGGCGCCGGGAGGGGGGGAGACCCAGTACTTC
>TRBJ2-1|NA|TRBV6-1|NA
CASSEAGRAQEQFF
TGTGCCAGCAGTGAAGCGGGCAGGGCCCAGGAGCAGTTCTTC
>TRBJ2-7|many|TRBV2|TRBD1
CASSLGQATEQYF
TGTGCCAGCAGTCTAGGACAGGCCACCGAGCAGTACTTC
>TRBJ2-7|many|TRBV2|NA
CASSGRRTAGKYF
TGTGCCAGCAGTGGACGAAGGACAGCCGGGAAGTACTTC
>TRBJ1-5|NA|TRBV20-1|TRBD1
CSAGGEVDRFNQPQHF
TGCAGTGCTGGGGGCGAGGTGGACAGGTTCAATCAGCCCCAGCATTTT
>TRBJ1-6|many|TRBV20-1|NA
CSARPPGLSSYNSPLHF
TGCAGTGCTAGACCCCCGGGATTGAGCTCCTATAATTCACCCCTCCACTTT